The 27 T cell receptor beta chains given below trace back to one sample, sequenced in a study of early T cells in non-severe SARS-CoV-2 infection. TCRdb used MiXCR to reprocess the 5' RACE reads, holding one entry per CDR3 protein. Of tens of thousands of distinct CDR3 sequences listed, about 23% are singletons. Here the sequenced sample was whole blood, taken at baseline. The receptors were sampled from an adult who was a healthcare worker with PCR-confirmed SARS-CoV-2 infection or an uninfected control (not recorded which).

This clonotype has a handful of counts. The V and J genes are TRBV18 and TRBJ2-3; perhaps TRBD2 as D (5 bases). The V end was cut by 4 bases, the J end by 0 bases, with 11 bases between. The CDR3 loop spans 15 amino acids. Germline values: CDR1 KGHSH, CDR2 LQKENI. CDR3 nucleotides: TGTGCCAGCTCACAAAATCCGGGAAGCACAGATACGCAGTATTTT. Protein product: CASSQNPGSTDTQYF.

This clonotype occurred once. This sequence joins TRBV5-4 and TRBJ2-2, with a possible D match to TRBD1 (6 bases). This CDR3 has 16 amino acids. The germline V gene has CDR1 SGHNT and CDR2 YYREEE (reference sequence). With 4 bases removed from V and 3 bases from J, the gap between germline ends came to 16 bases. CDR3 nucleotide sequence: TGTGCCAGCAGCGGCTCTAGACAGGCCCACACCGGGGAGCTGTTTTTT. Protein product: CASSGSRQAHTGELFF.

This clonotype was recorded a few times. This chain connects TRBV13 to TRBJ1-1; TRBD1 is a possible D gene (6 bases). CDR1 and CDR2 from the germline V gene are PRHDT and FYEKMQ (reference sequence). The CDR3 is made up of 17 amino acids. V lost 4 bases and J lost 0, with 18 bases in between. The CDR3 loop reads CASSSPGGQGMNTEAFF. DNA of the CDR3: TGTGCCAGCAGCTCCCCCGGGGGCCAGGGTATGAACACTGAAGCTTTCTTT.

This clonotype was recorded many times. The CDR3 region is CASGSLGNTEAFF. The CDR3 nucleotides read TGTGCCAGCGGATCCCTAGGGAACACTGAAGCTTTCTTT. The V gene is TRBV12-3 or TRBV12-4, the J gene TRBJ1-1, with D uncertain. The CDR3 loop spans 13 amino acids. The V end lost 8 bases, the J end lost 1 base, and 11 bases lay between the germline ends.

This chain links TRBV27 with TRBJ1-1; maybe TRBD1 (6 bases). Germline values: CDR1 MNHEY, CDR2 SMNVEV (reference sequence). The CDR3 is 15 residues long. V dropped 2 bases and J dropped 5 bases, with 15 bases sitting between them. For the CDR3, the DNA is TGTGCCAGCAGTTTAGGGGGGCAGGGCTTTACTGAAGCTTTCTTT. Translating it yields CASSLGGQGFTEAFF.

In its sample, this clonotype ranks as medium-sized. The chain combines TRBV7-8 with TRBJ2-7, with TRBD1 matching over 7 bases. Germline trimming cut 5 bases from V and 6 bases from J; bases unmatched to any gene: 7. CDR1 SGHVS and CDR2 FQNEAQ come from the germline V gene. The CDR3 contains 13 residues. The CDR3 spells CASSRQGIAEQYF. CDR3 bases: TGTGCCAGCAGCCGACAGGGTATTGCCGAGCAGTACTTC.

This clonotype was seen more than once but under ten times. In nucleotides, the CDR3 is TGCGCCAGCAGCTTGGGACAGGGTGGCCCTGAAGCTTTCTTT. This codes for CASSLGQGGPEAFF. This chain links TRBV5-1 with TRBJ1-1; 7 nucleotides agree with TRBD1. Germline CDR1 SGHRS, CDR2 YFSETQ. This CDR3 contains 14 residues. V was clipped by 0 bases and J by 6 bases; unmatched bases: 5.

This clonotype was observed at least ten times. The J gene is TRBJ1-1, the V gene TRBV7-2; D uncertain. Germline V gene lookup returns CDR1 SGHTA and CDR2 FQGNSA. V dropped 5 bases and J dropped 6 bases, with 16 bases sitting between them. The CDR3 runs to 14 residues. CDR3 nucleotide sequence: TGTGCCAGCAGCCCCAGACGGGGAGCGGCTGAAGCTTTCTTT. It is translated as CASSPRRGAAEAFF.

This clonotype occurred a few times. CDR3 coding DNA: TGTGCCAGCAGCTTAGGCGGAGGCCAGGGTGAACAGCCCCAGCATTTT. It specifies CASSLGGGQGEQPQHF. The rearrangement uses TRBV7-9 and TRBJ1-5; possible D gene TRBD1, 5 bases. Germline loops: CDR1 SEHNR, CDR2 FQNEAQ (reference sequence). This CDR3 is built from 16 residues. The V gene lost 1 base and the J gene lost 7 bases, with 17 bases spanning the gap.

This rearrangement joins TRBV10-3 to TRBJ2-5; tentatively, D is TRBD1 or TRBD2 (5 bases each). CDR3 length: 12 amino acids. Germline V gene sequence: CDR1 ENHRY, CDR2 SYGVKD. The germline V and J ends were trimmed by 8 bases and 3 bases, with 10 bases remaining between them. The DNA for the CDR3 is TGTGCCATCGGGAGACAGAAAGAGACCCAGTACTTC. The encoded protein is CAIGRQKETQYF.

Only a few counts were recorded for this clonotype. This chain uses TRBV5-4 with TRBJ1-1, with 9 bases fitting TRBD1. Per the germline V gene, CDR1 is SGHNT and CDR2 is YYREEE (reference sequence). Losses at the gene ends were 4 bases for V and 2 bases for J; bases not matched to a gene: 9. The CDR3 runs to 16 residues. CDR3 nucleotides: TGTGCCAGCAGCCCAAGGACAGGGGCGGGAAACACTGAAGCTTTCTTT. This sequence encodes CASSPRTGAGNTEAFF. The whole variable domain, filled in from reference TRBV5-4 and TRBJ1-1, reads ETGVTQSPTHLIKTRGQQVTLRCSSQSGHNTVSWYQQALGQGPQFIFQYYREEENGRGNFPPRFSGLQFPNYSSELNVNALELDDSALYLCASSPRTGAGNTEAFFGQGTRLTVV.

Here the CDR3 DNA reads TGTGCCAGCAGTATGACAGGACCCTACGAGCAGTACTTC. Protein product: CASSMTGPYEQYF. The V gene is TRBV27, the J gene TRBJ2-7; tentatively, D is TRBD1 (6 bases). CDR3 length: 13 residues. CDR1 is MNHEY and CDR2 is SMNVEV in the germline V gene (reference sequence). The V and J ends lost 5 bases and 2 bases respectively, with 10 bases between them.

This clonotype has only a few counts. The rearrangement links TRBV5-1 to TRBJ2-5, with 8 bases aligning to TRBD2. From germline, CDR1 is SGHRS and CDR2 YFSETQ. With 4 bases clipped from V and 4 bases from J, the junction kept 12 bases outside the gene matches. There are 16 residues in the CDR3. The CDR3 DNA sequence: TGCGCCAGCAGCCTGGGACTAGGAATAGTTCGAGAGACCCAGTACTTC. Protein product: CASSLGLGIVRETQYF. Drawing the rest from reference TRBV5-1 and TRBJ2-5, the complete variable domain is KAGVTQTPRYLIKTRGQQVTLSCSPISGHRSVSWYQQTPGQGLQFLFEYFSETQRNKGNFPGRFSGRQFSNSRSEMNVSTLELGDSALYLCASSLGLGIVRETQYFGPGTRLLVL.

This clonotype has only a few counts. The chain joins TRBV20-1 to TRBJ2-7; TRBD1 agrees at 9 bases. Trimming cost V 0 bases and J 2 bases; bases outside gene matches: 11. Germline assignment: CDR1 DFQATT and CDR2 SNEGSKA (reference sequence). The CDR3 covers 17 residues. The CDR3 DNA reads as TGCAGTGCTAGAGATCCTGGGACAGGGAAAGATCCCTACGAGCAGTACTTC. The encoded protein is CSARDPGTGKDPYEQYF.

The chain couples TRBV12-3 or TRBV12-4 to TRBJ2-7; D is undetermined. The CDR3 has 12 amino acids. Trimming removed 0 bases from V and 2 bases from J, with 2 bases in between. CDR3 residues: CASSLAPYEQYF. In DNA, the CDR3 is TGTGCCAGCAGTTTAGCTCCCTACGAGCAGTACTTC.

This clonotype was recorded a few times. The rearrangement uses TRBV18 and TRBJ2-5, with 10 bases lining up with TRBD2. The germline V gene encodes CDR1 KGHSH and CDR2 LQKENI. The junction had 8 bases not matched to a gene; V was cut back by 3 bases and J by 4 bases. The CDR3 is made up of 16 amino acids. CDR3 loop: CASSPQRRTSGETQYF. In DNA, the CDR3 is TGTGCCAGCTCACCTCAGAGGCGGACTAGCGGAGAGACCCAGTACTTC.

This clonotype was detected many times. The chain has TRBV20-1 and TRBJ2-5, with D unclear. The V end was cut by 0 bases, the J end by 5 bases, with 13 bases between. From germline, CDR1 is DFQATT and CDR2 SNEGSKA (reference sequence). CDR3 length: 14 residues. Written as DNA, the CDR3 is TGCAGTGCTAGAGAGTGGGCTAGTGGGGAGACCCAGTACTTC. This codes for CSAREWASGETQYF.

The rearrangement links TRBV7-9 to TRBJ1-2; no clear D. The V end lost 8 bases, the J end lost 10 bases, and 8 bases lay between the germline ends. This CDR3 contains 9 residues. Germline V gene sequence: CDR1 SEHNR, CDR2 FQNEAQ (reference sequence). The CDR3 bases are TGTGCCAGCGGAGGCGACTACACCTTC. Its translation is CASGGDYTF.

This chain links TRBV3-1 with TRBJ1-2, with a possible D match to TRBD1 (5 bases). The V end lost 0 bases, the J end lost 4 bases, and 12 bases lay between the germline ends. CDR3 length: 15 amino acids. Germline V gives CDR1 LGHDT, CDR2 YNNKEL (reference sequence). CDR3 loop: CASSQERGGVYGYTF. In DNA, the CDR3 is TGTGCCAGCAGCCAAGAACGGGGAGGGGTCTATGGCTACACCTTC.

This clonotype came up a few times. The chain employs TRBV10-2 and TRBJ2-2; D remains ambiguous. CDR3 length: 14 amino acids. The V end was cut by 7 bases, the J end by 3 bases, with 12 bases between. Germline lookup yields CDR1 WSHSY and CDR2 SAAADI. CDR3 loop: CASTGPTDTGELFF. The CDR3 DNA sequence: TGCGCCAGCACTGGACCGACCGACACCGGGGAGCTGTTTTTT.

This clonotype was picked up a small number of times. The chain combines TRBV19 with TRBJ2-5, with 11 bases lining up with TRBD2. Germline values: CDR1 LNHDA, CDR2 SQIVND (reference sequence). Trimming removed 4 bases from V and 2 bases from J; junction bases left unmatched: 9. The CDR3 runs 17 residues. CDR3 DNA sequence: TGTGCCAGTAGTACCTACCCGGGACTAGCGGAACAAGAGACCCAGTACTTC. It yields the protein CASSTYPGLAEQETQYF. The full variable domain, its missing parts supplied by reference TRBV19 and TRBJ2-5, is DGGITQSPKYLFRKEGQNVTLSCEQNLNHDAMYWYRQDPGQGLRLIYYSQIVNDFQKGDIAEGYSVSREKKESFPLTVTSAQKNPTAFYLCASSTYPGLAEQETQYFGPGTRLLVL.

This clonotype was found a few times. This chain joins TRBV18 and TRBJ2-3, with D uncertain. This CDR3 region has 12 residues. V dropped 3 bases and J dropped 6 bases, with 7 bases sitting between them. Germline V CDR1 and CDR2: KGHSH, LQKENI. CDR3 in amino acids: CASSPPSDTQYF. The CDR3 nucleotides read TGTGCCAGCTCACCCCCGTCGGATACGCAGTATTTT.

The gene calls are TRBV10-3 and TRBJ2-3; 7 nucleotides line up with TRBD2. Germline CDR1 is ENHRY and CDR2 is SYGVKD. V trimming: 10 bases; J trimming: 5 bases; junction bases outside the gene matches: 12. The CDR3 consists of 14 residues. CDR3 sequence: CAKNVGGAGDTQYF. The CDR3 bases are TGTGCCAAAAATGTGGGAGGGGCTGGAGATACGCAGTATTTT.

V usage is TRBV20-1 and J usage is TRBJ1-2; D uncertain. The V end lost 1 base, the J end lost 7 bases, and 7 bases lay between the germline ends. CDR1 DFQATT and CDR2 SNEGSKA come from the germline V gene (reference sequence). The CDR3 consists of 11 residues. CDR3: CSARVGSGYTF. For the CDR3, the DNA is TGCAGTGCTAGAGTGGGTAGTGGCTACACCTTC.

The chain uses TRBV6-5 and TRBJ1-5; 7 bases line up with TRBD1. This CDR3 contains 16 residues. The V and J ends lost 0 bases and 4 bases, in that order; junction bases with no gene match: 6. Germline assignment: CDR1 MNHEY and CDR2 SVGAGI. CDR3 nucleotides: TGTGCCAGCAGTTACTCGGGAGGGGGCGCGAATCAGCCCCAGCATTTT. It yields the protein CASSYSGGGANQPQHF.

The chain is built from TRBV12-3 or TRBV12-4 and TRBJ2-5; D unresolved. Trimming left V 5 bases short and J 5 bases short, with 9 bases between. The CDR3 totals 12 residues. The CDR3 here is CASSTPGETQYF. The CDR3 DNA follows: TGTGCCAGCAGTACTCCCGGGGAGACCCAGTACTTC.

The rearrangement uses TRBV19 and TRBJ2-5; 9 nucleotides align to TRBD1. The V segment lost 3 bases and the J segment 0 bases; nucleotides outside the gene matches: 5. Germline CDR1 is LNHDA and CDR2 is SQIVND (reference sequence). The CDR3 is 16 residues long. This chain's CDR3 is CASSMGWDRDQETQYF. The CDR3 DNA sequence: TGTGCCAGTAGTATGGGATGGGACAGGGACCAAGAGACCCAGTACTTC.